These 15 T cell receptor beta chains came from one sample sequenced in a study of blood T cell repertoires in COVID-19. Repertoires were generated with immunoSEQ multiplex PCR, while TCRdb's copy carries only in-frame clones and drops some. This sample has a few hundred thousand clones, with approximately 85% found just once. Sequencing used PBMCs or T cells enriched from blood (not recorded which). The receptors originated from a woman aged 45 to 65 who had been exposed to COVID-19.

The rearrangement links TRBV30 to TRBJ1-1; unclear D gene. V lost 1 base and J lost 0, with 9 bases in between. The length of the CDR3 is 14 residues. CDR1 is GTSNPN, CDR2 SVGIG, per germline (reference sequence). The CDR3 is CAWSGLTVNTEAFF. The DNA for the CDR3 is TGTGCCTGGAGTGGTCTTACGGTGAACACTGAAGCTTTCTTT.

The V and J genes are TRBV29-1 and TRBJ2-7, with D perhaps TRBD2 (6 bases). CDR1 and CDR2 (germline): SQVTM, ANQGSEA. Between the trimmed V and J ends, which lost 4 bases and 3 bases, there was a span of 10 bases. The CDR3 has 12 amino acids. The CDR3 region is CSVGRDHYEQYF. As DNA, the CDR3 is TGCAGCGTTGGGAGGGATCACTACGAGCAGTACTTC.

The chain carries TRBV5-8 and TRBJ2-1; a possible D gene is TRBD2 (6 bases). CDR3 length: 15 residues. V gave up 4 bases and J gave up 0 bases, with 11 bases separating them. Germline V lookup: CDR1 SGHTS, CDR2 YDEGEE. The CDR3 sequence is CASSDRGLSYNEQFF. As DNA, the CDR3 is TGTGCCAGCAGCGACCGGGGACTCTCCTACAATGAGCAGTTCTTC.

The chain links TRBV2 to TRBJ1-4, with D possibly being TRBD1 (5 bases). There are 14 residues in the CDR3. Germline values: CDR1 SNHLY, CDR2 FYNNEI. V lost 8 bases to trimming and J lost 5 bases, with 15 bases between them. CDR3 bases: TGTGCCAGCGGGCTAGGAGGGGACAATGAAAAACTGTTTTTT. Translated: CASGLGGDNEKLFF.

This clone was seen a few times. The chain links TRBV4-1 to TRBJ2-2; weak D call: TRBD1 (6 bases). CDR1 is MGHRA, CDR2 YSYEKL, per germline. Trimming shortened V by 1 base and J by 4 bases, and 10 bases separated the two germline ends. The CDR3 contains 15 residues. CDR3 loop: CASSQAGQSTGELFF. Written as DNA, the CDR3 is TGCGCCAGCAGCCAAGCCGGACAGTCCACCGGGGAGCTGTTTTTT.

The chain links TRBV18 to TRBJ2-3; no clear D gene. Trimming pared 3 bases from V and 4 bases from J, leaving 5 bases between. Germline-derived CDR1 and CDR2 are KGHSH and LQKENI. CDR3 length equals 12 residues. CDR3 coding DNA: TGTGCCAGCTCACCCGCGGCAGATACGCAGTATTTT. Translated: CASSPAADTQYF.

V gene TRBV7-9 combines with J gene TRBJ1-4; D is unresolved. The CDR3 extends over 13 amino acids. The V end lost 7 bases, the J end lost 0 bases, and 6 bases lay between the germline ends. Germline-derived CDR1 and CDR2 are SEHNR and FQNEAQ (reference sequence). Here the CDR3 reads CASTRATNEKLFF. The CDR3, as DNA: TGTGCCAGCACCCGTGCAACTAATGAAAAACTGTTTTTT.

This clone was recorded only once. The genes are TRBV6-5 and TRBJ1-5; D is undetermined. This CDR3 comprises 14 residues. V lost 4 bases and J lost 7, with 14 bases in between. Germline CDR1 reads MNHEY; CDR2 reads SVGAGI. The CDR3 reads CASSSIQEGQPQHF. CDR3 in DNA: TGTGCCAGCAGTTCGATTCAGGAGGGCCAGCCCCAGCATTTT.

J is TRBJ2-2 and V is TRBV6-2 or TRBV6-3; D perhaps matches TRBD1 (5 bases). CDR1 is MNHEY, CDR2 SVGEGT, per germline. The CDR3 runs to 13 residues. Trimming left V 4 bases short and J 7 bases short, with 10 bases between. CDR3 protein: CASSWQGNGELFF. Written as DNA, the CDR3 is TGTGCCAGCAGTTGGCAGGGTAACGGGGAGCTGTTTTTT.

The chain links TRBV12-3 or TRBV12-4 to TRBJ1-2; D remains unclear. The germline V and J ends were trimmed by 7 bases and 8 bases, with 14 bases remaining between them. The CDR3 sequence is 12 residues long. Written as DNA, the CDR3 is TGTGCCAGCACCAACCTTGGCCGCGGCTACACCTTC. Its protein is CASTNLGRGYTF.

The chain recombines TRBV20-1 with TRBJ1-1, with 9 bases matching TRBD1. CDR1 is DFQATT, CDR2 SNEGSKA, per germline (reference sequence). CDR3 length equals 14 residues. Losses at the gene ends were 6 bases for V and 5 bases for J; bases not matched to a gene: 10. This chain's CDR3 is CSASSGTGRTEAFF. The CDR3 region has the DNA TGCAGTGCCAGTTCCGGGACAGGGAGAACTGAAGCTTTCTTT.

This chain joins TRBV19 and TRBJ1-1; D might be TRBD1 (6 bases). Germline assignment: CDR1 LNHDA and CDR2 SQIVND (reference sequence). This CDR3 has 14 amino acids. Trimming pared 9 bases from V and 7 bases from J, leaving 21 bases between. The CDR3 loop reads CASLPQGWKSEAFF. The CDR3 region has the DNA TGTGCCAGCCTCCCTCAGGGGTGGAAAAGTGAAGCTTTCTTT. Variable domain in full (rest from reference TRBV19 and TRBJ1-1): DGGITQSPKYLFRKEGQNVTLSCEQNLNHDAMYWYRQDPGQGLRLIYYSQIVNDFQKGDIAEGYSVSREKKESFPLTVTSAQKNPTAFYLCASLPQGWKSEAFFGQGTRLTVV.

This chain links TRBV25-1 with TRBJ2-7, with 7 bases lining up with TRBD1. V was clipped by 3 bases and J by 4 bases; unmatched bases: 18. The CDR3 has 18 residues. Germline V gene data show CDR1 as MGHDK and CDR2 as SYGVNS. The CDR3 loop reads CASSDPNPQGTNPYEQYF. CDR3 sequence (DNA): TGTGCCAGCAGTGACCCGAACCCACAGGGGACCAACCCTTACGAGCAGTACTTC.

The rearrangement uses TRBV18 and TRBJ1-1, with 7 bases lining up with TRBD1. This CDR3 region has 13 residues. After removal of 0 bases from V and 8 bases from J, the junction contained 3 bases not matched to a gene. Germline CDR1 KGHSH, CDR2 LQKENI. CDR3 DNA sequence: TGTGCCAGCTCACCACCTTCACAGGGGGAAGCTTTCTTT. Translated: CASSPPSQGEAFF.

The chain links TRBV6-1 to TRBJ2-3; unclear D gene. Between the trimmed V and J ends, which lost 3 bases and 7 bases, there was a span of 11 bases. This CDR3 contains 13 residues. The germline V gene has CDR1 MNHNS and CDR2 SASEGT. This CDR3 reads CASSERRINTQYF. DNA of the CDR3: TGTGCCAGCAGTGAGCGAAGAATAAATACGCAGTATTTT.